The rows below give T cell receptor beta chains drawn from one sample of a study of regulatory T cells in long-lasting Graves disease. TCRdb processed the multiplex PCR reads anew with MiXCR; each CDR3 protein has one entry. The repertoire holds roughly 380,000 distinct CDR3 sequences, with roughly a sixth as singletons. Sequences were derived from peripheral blood mononuclear cells (PBMCs), sampled at new diagnosis, from a patient treated with antithyroid drugs. These receptors originate from a female donor with Graves disease. The conserved cysteine and the conserved F or W are not part of the CDR3 here.

v_call cdr3_aa
TRBV12-3/TRBV12-4 ASSSGRLDGYT
TRBV11-2 ASSLREGATNEKLF
TRBV6-9 ASSYTPAGEASSSYEQY
TRBV10-3 AISEGQGRSYEQY
TRBV27 ASSRGSDYGYT
TRBV3-1 ASSLRTYEKLF
TRBV28 ASSSVLAGGYEQY
TRBV5-8 ASSSLGALGTDTQY
TRBV10-3 AISEWVRGDNEQF
TRBV11-2 ASSLVGGSGLHTDTQY
TRBV4-3 ASSQVGGSQPQH
TRBV5-1 ASSLGQETQY
TRBV7-9 ASSLGSLGLQETQY
TRBV6-1 ASSVDGQHSSYNSPLH
TRBV5-1 ASSLVATGSGEQY
TRBV7-9 ASSLADRSMNTEAF
TRBV7-2 ASRLTGGAAGELF
TRBV6-2/TRBV6-3 ASRVATRTDTQY
TRBV19 ASSSFVTGGPVYEQF
TRBV30 AWSPHNYGYT
TRBV20-1 SASRSRGSVLSTEAF
TRBV5-1 ASSLFRVSSYEQY
TRBV28 ASSSAGTSPFRVYEQY
TRBV12-3/TRBV12-4 ASSGHNSPLH
TRBV27 ASSPRGGGTGELF
TRBV5-1 ASSLAMSGRETQY
TRBV27 ASSETSGSYEQY
TRBV6-1 ASAVTGTLPGELF
TRBV19 ASSKTRSSGNTIY
TRBV15 ATSEQDQGAGNEKLF
TRBV28 ASRTETGTRSRETQY
TRBV28 ASCPPGQIMNTEAF
TRBV7-9 ASSSGGGHRDNEQF
TRBV7-2 AGSFRTSGQETQY
TRBV28 ASSLTASNQPQH
TRBV5-5 ASSSTPGNEQF
TRBV7-2 ASSFGQGVFSGNTIY
TRBV28 ASIEDWGGSRYT
TRBV11-3 ASRASAGETQY
TRBV12-3/TRBV12-4 ASSLAGTGVHGYT
TRBV27 ASSFGGGTGELF
TRBV5-1 ASSPNPGLTQETQY
TRBV3-1 ASSQGREGHYEQY
TRBV3-1 ASGSGGAETQY
TRBV6-1 ASSETGQTNTEAF
TRBV6-9 ASSYSPGLNTEAF
TRBV24-1 ATSDPTGPSYNEQF